This record concerns one T cell receptor (beta chain) sequence. As yet, its antigen is unknown. CDR3 length equals 16 residues. Germline CDR1 reads SGHTA; CDR2 reads FQGNSA. V trimming: 4 bases; J trimming: 7 bases; junction bases outside the gene matches: 8. Each CDR3 protein gets one entry after TCRdb re-called the reads with MiXCR. The sample shows some 100,000 distinct CDR3 sequences, 20% to 30% of them seen only once. The data originate from a study of T cell repertoires in cytomegalovirus infection. Turning to the study itself: Indications of both CMV infection and matching HLA type were provided by public TCR beta signatures. General study points: HLA-C-restricted, CMV-specific TCR beta clonotypes were dominant ex vivo.

The TCR was taken from a human donor in good health (CMV status not recorded). Some clones in this sample may be carry-over from other donors' samples. The chain carries TRBV7-2 and TRBJ2-2, with 11 nucleotides matching TRBD2. Sequencing input: CD8+ T cells from PBMCs. The CDR3 nucleotides read TGTGCCAGCAGCTACTTAGCGGGGGGGCCGGACGGGGAGCTGTTTTTT. Its protein is CASSYLAGGPDGELFF. Filled out from reference TRBV7-2 and TRBJ2-2, the complete variable domain reads GAGVSQSPSNKVTEKGKDVELRCDPISGHTALYWYRQSLGQGLEFLIYFQGNSAPDKSGLPSDRFSAERTGGSVSTLTIQRTQQEDSAVYLCASSYLAGGPDGELFFGEGSRLTVL.